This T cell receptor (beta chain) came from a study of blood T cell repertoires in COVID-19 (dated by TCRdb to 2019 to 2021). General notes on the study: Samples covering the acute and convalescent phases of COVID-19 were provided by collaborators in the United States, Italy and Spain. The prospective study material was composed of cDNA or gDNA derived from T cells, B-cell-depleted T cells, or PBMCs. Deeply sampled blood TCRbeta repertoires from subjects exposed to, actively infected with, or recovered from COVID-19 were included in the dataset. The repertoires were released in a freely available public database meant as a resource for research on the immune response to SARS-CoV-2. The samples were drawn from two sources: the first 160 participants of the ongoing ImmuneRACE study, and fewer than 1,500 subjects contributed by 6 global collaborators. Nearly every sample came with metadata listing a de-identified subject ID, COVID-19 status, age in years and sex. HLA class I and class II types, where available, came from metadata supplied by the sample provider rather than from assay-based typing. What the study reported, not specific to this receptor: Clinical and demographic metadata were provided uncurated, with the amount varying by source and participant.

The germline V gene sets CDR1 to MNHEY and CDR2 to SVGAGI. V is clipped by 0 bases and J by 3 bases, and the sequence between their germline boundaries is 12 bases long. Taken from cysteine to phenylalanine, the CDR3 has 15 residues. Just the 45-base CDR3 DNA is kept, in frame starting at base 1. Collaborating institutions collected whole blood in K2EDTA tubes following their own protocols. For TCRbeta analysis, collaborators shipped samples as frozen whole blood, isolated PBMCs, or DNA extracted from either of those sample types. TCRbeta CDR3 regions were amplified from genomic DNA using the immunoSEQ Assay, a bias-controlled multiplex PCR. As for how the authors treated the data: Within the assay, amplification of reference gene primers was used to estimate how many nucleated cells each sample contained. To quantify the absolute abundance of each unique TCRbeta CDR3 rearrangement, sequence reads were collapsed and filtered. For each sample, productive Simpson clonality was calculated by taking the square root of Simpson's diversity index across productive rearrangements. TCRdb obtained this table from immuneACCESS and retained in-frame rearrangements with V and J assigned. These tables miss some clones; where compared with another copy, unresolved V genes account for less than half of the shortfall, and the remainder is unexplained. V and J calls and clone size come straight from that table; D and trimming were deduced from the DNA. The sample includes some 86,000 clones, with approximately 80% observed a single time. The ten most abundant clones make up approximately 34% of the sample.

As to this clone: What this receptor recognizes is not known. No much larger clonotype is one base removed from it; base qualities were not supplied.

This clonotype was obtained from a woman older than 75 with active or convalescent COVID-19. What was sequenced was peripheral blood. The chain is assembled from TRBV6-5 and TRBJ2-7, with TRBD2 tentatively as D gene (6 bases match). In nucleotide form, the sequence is TGTGCCAGCAGTTACTCGGGACTGAATTTCTACGAGCAGTACTTC. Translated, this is CASSYSGLNFYEQYF.